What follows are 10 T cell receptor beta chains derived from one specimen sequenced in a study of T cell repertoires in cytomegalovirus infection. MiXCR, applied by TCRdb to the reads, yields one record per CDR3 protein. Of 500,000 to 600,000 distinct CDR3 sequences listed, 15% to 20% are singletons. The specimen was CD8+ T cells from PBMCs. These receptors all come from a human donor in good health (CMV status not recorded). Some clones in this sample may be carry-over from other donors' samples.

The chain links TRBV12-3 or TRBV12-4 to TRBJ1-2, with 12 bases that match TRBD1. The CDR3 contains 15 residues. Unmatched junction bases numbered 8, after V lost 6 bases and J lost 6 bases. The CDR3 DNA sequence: TGTGCCAGCAGACCACCGGGACAGGGGGCGGATGGCTACACCTTC. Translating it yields CASRPPGQGADGYTF.

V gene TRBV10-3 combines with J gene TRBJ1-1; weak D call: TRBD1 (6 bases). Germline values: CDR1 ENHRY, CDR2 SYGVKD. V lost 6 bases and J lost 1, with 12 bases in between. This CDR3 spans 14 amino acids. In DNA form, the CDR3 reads TGTGCCATCAGGCGACAGGAGGGGAACACTGAAGCTTTCTTT. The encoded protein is CAIRRQEGNTEAFF.

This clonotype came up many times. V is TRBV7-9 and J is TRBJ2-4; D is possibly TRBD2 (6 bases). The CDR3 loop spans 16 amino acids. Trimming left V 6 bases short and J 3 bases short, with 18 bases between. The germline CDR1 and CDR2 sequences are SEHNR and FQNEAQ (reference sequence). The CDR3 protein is CASSYPGGESKNIQYF. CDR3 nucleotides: TGTGCCAGCAGTTACCCCGGGGGTGAGAGCAAAAACATTCAGTACTTC.

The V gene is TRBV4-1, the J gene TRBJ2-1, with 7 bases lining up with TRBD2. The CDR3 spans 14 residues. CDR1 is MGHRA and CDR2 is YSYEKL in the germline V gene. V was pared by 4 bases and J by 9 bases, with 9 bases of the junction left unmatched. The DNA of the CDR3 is TGCGCCAGCAGCCCCGGGGAGGGTTGGGGTGAGCAGTTCTTC. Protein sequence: CASSPGEGWGEQFF.

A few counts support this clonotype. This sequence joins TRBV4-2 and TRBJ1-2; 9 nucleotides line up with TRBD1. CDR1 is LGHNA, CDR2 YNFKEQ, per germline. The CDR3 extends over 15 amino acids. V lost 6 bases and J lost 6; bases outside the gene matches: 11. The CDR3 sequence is CASRVPDRGRDGYTF. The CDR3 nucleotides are TGTGCCAGCAGAGTCCCGGACAGGGGAAGAGATGGCTACACCTTC.

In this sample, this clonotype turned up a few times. The DNA for the CDR3 is TGTGCCAGCAGTTCCGGGACTAGTAAAGAGACCCAGTACTTC. Its translation: CASSSGTSKETQYF. V is TRBV5-5 and J is TRBJ2-5; 8 bases are a match to TRBD2. J was trimmed by 3 bases and V by 5 bases; bases with no gene match: 6. Germline V gives CDR1 SGHKS, CDR2 YYEKEE (reference sequence). The CDR3 length is 14 residues.

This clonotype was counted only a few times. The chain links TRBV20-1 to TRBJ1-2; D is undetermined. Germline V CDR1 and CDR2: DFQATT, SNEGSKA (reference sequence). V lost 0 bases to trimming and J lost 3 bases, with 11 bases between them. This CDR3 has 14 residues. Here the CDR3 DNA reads TGCAGTGCTAGAGATCGTAAATCCGACTATGGCTACACCTTC. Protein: CSARDRKSDYGYTF.

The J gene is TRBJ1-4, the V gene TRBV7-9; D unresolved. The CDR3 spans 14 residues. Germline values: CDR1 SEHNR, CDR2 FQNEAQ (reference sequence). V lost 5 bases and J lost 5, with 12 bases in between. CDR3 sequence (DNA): TGTGCCAGCAGCCCCAACGCCGCAAATGAAAAACTGTTTTTT. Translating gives CASSPNAANEKLFF. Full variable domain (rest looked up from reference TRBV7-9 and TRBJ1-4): DTGVSQNPRHKITKRGQNVTFRCDPISEHNRLYWYRQTLGQGPEFLTYFQNEAQLEKSRLLSDRFSAERPKGSFSTLEIQRTEQGDSAMYLCASSPNAANEKLFFGSGTQLSVL.

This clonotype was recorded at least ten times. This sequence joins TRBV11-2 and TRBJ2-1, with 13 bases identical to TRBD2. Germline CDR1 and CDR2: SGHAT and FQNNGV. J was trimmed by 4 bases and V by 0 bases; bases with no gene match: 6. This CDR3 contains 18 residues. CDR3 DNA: TGTGCCAGCAGCTTAGATCAGGGACTAGCGGGGAGGTACAATGAGCAGTTCTTC. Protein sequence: CASSLDQGLAGRYNEQFF.

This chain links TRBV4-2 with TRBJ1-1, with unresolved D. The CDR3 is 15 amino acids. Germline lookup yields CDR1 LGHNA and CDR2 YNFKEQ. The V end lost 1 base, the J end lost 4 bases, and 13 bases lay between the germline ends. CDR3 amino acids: CASSQGGEAITEAFF. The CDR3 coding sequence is TGTGCCAGCAGCCAAGGCGGGGAGGCGATCACTGAAGCTTTCTTT.